This section outlines one T cell receptor beta chain sequence together with its context. The CDR3 length is 15 residues. Trimming cost V 0 bases and J 3 bases, with 10 bases left between them. Germline values: CDR1 SGHKS, CDR2 YYEKEE (reference sequence). These data are taken from a study of blood T cell repertoires in COVID-19. About the research overall: Samples taken during acute and convalescent COVID-19 were collected in the United States, Italy and Spain. T cells, B-cell-depleted T cells, or PBMCs provided the cDNA or gDNA that served as material.

Original handling: Estimation of nucleated cell counts was performed using reference gene primer amplification. Libraries were prepared by immunoSEQ multiplex PCR; TCRdb keeps only in-frame clonotypes and omits some of them. V and J calls and clone size come straight from that table; D and trimming were deduced from the DNA. The sample has more than 250,000 clones, roughly 90% seen once. The sequenced material came from peripheral blood. The TCR was taken from a man between 18 and 29 years old who had recovered from COVID-19. The chain couples TRBV5-5 to TRBJ2-1; TRBD2 is a possible D gene (6 bases). CDR3 protein: CASSLAGERYNEQFF. The CDR3 coding sequence is TGTGCCAGCAGCTTGGCGGGAGAGCGCTACAATGAGCAGTTCTTC.